The 15 T cell receptor beta chains reported below all come from one sample, sequenced in a study of tumor-infiltrating lymphocytes in primary liver carcinoma. Blood RNA originated from unsorted whole blood, with germline DNA additionally extracted. Making TCR beta cDNA involved approximately 530 ng total RNA and a constant-region primer. Libraries of TCR beta came from three nested multiplex PCR rounds with slightly modified ARM-PCR. TRBV1-TRBV30 forward primers paired with a C-beta reverse primer were used in the first two PCR rounds, which ran around 10 cycles each. One entry per CDR3 protein, called by TCRdb with MiXCR from the multiplex PCR reads. Among some 200,000 distinct CDR3 sequences, approximately 65% were seen once, and the ten largest hold approximately 7%. The sequenced sample was peripheral blood. The origin of the receptors is a woman aged 55-69 years with primary liver carcinoma and hepatitis B virus infection.

This clonotype was counted a few times. A clone one base away is much larger, so this may be a read error. CDR3 nucleotides: TGCACCAGCAGCATTACTAGCGGGAGGGACCCCACAGATACGCAGTATTTT. Protein product: CTSSITSGRDPTDTQYF. V gene TRBV4-1 combines with J gene TRBJ2-3; 13 nucleotides agree with TRBD2. CDR1 MGHRA and CDR2 YSYEKL come from the germline V gene. The CDR3 runs 17 residues.

As concerns this clonotype: With a much larger clone just one base away, this may be a read error. This chain connects TRBV6-5 to TRBJ2-7; the match to TRBD1 covers 7 bases. CDR1 and CDR2 from the germline V gene are MNHEY and SVGAGI. The CDR3 length is 15 residues. The CDR3 coding sequence is TGTGCCAGCAGTTACAGCCAGGGGGTCTCCTACGAGCACTACTTC. Amino acid sequence: CASSYSQGVSYEHYF.

The chain is built from TRBV6-1 and TRBJ2-7, with 11 bases that match TRBD1. Per germline, CDR1 MNHNS and CDR2 SASEGT. The CDR3 covers 15 residues. The trim removed 10 bases at V and 4 bases at J, leaving 12 bases unmatched. The CDR3: CANTFSGTGGYEQYF. DNA of the CDR3: TGTGCCAACACCTTTTCCGGGACAGGGGGTTACGAGCAGTACTTC.

The rearrangement uses TRBV5-1 and TRBJ2-3; TRBD2 agrees at 10 bases. Per the germline V gene, CDR1 is SGHRS and CDR2 is YFSETQ. V lost 4 bases to trimming and J lost 4 bases; unmatched junction nucleotides: 9. The CDR3 consists of 16 residues. In nucleotides, the CDR3 is TGCGCCAGCAGCCCGAATGTAGCGGGAGGTTCAGATACGCAGTATTTT. Residues: CASSPNVAGGSDTQYF.

This clonotype was recorded a few times. The J gene is TRBJ2-1, the V gene TRBV6-6; the match to TRBD2 covers 12 bases. Germline assignment: CDR1 MNHNY and CDR2 SVGAGI (reference sequence). The CDR3 is 18 residues long. J lost 1 base, V lost 5 bases, and 9 bases had no gene match. In DNA form, the CDR3 reads TGTGCCAGCAGTCGATCTAGCGGGAGGGCCGGGTCCTACAATGAGCAGTTCTTC. Its protein product is CASSRSSGRAGSYNEQFF.

Regarding this clonotype: A junction boundary mismatches the germline segment, possibly from a read error. The chain links TRBV11-2 to TRBJ2-1; D may be TRBD2 (5 bases). Germline assignment: CDR1 SGHAT and CDR2 FQNNGV. The CDR3 is made up of 14 amino acids. CDR3 region: CASSSDSRYREQFF. The CDR3 DNA sequence: TGTGCCAGCAGTTCGGACTCGAGGTATAGGGAGCAATTCTTT.

This clonotype was seen a single time. This sequence joins TRBV11-1 and TRBJ2-1; the match to TRBD2 covers 8 bases. The V segment lost 6 bases and the J segment 1 base; nucleotides outside the gene matches: 8. Germline V gene sequence: CDR1 SGHAT, CDR2 FQDESV (reference sequence). CDR3 length: 16 residues. The DNA of the CDR3 is TGTGCCAGCAGGCAAACTAGCGGTAGGTCCTACAATGAGCAGTTCTTC. Translation: CASRQTSGRSYNEQFF.

As for this clonotype: One end of the junction varies from germline; a read error may be responsible. The chain has TRBV29-1 and TRBJ2-7; possible D gene TRBD2, 5 bases. The CDR3 has 12 residues. CDR1 SQVTM and CDR2 ANQGSEA come from the germline V gene. Here the CDR3 DNA reads TGCAGCGTTGAAAGAGGGTCAGACGAGCGGTACTTC. Protein product: CSVERGSDERYF.

On this clonotype: A clone one base away is much larger, so this may be a read error. The final CDR3 position lacks the conserved phenylalanine or tryptophan, pointing to a likely read error. This chain joins TRBV6-1 and TRBJ2-7, with TRBD2 matching over 7 bases. V was pared by 3 bases and J by 0 bases, with 8 bases of the junction left unmatched. CDR1 and CDR2 (germline): MNHNS, SASEGT. The CDR3 sequence is 16 residues long. The CDR3 nucleotides read TGTGCCAGCAGTGACGATAGCGGGTTCAGCTCCTACGAGCAGTACTAC. This sequence encodes CASSDDSGFSSYEQYY.

A note on this clonotype: A read error is possible here, since a much larger clone lies one base away. J is TRBJ2-1 and V is TRBV28; weak D call: TRBD2 (5 bases). The CDR3 contains 15 residues. Germline loops: CDR1 MDHEN, CDR2 SYDVKM. Trimming shortened V by 2 bases and J by 5 bases, and 13 bases separated the two germline ends. The CDR3 region is CASSLLANGNNEQFF. The CDR3 nucleotides are TGTGCCAGCAGTTTACTGGCTAACGGGAACAATGAGCAGTTCTTC.

As for this clonotype: A junction end diverges from the germline sequence, so it may reflect a read error. The rearrangement joins TRBV10-3 to TRBJ1-4; D call uncertain. CDR1 ENHRY and CDR2 SYGVKD come from the germline V gene. The length of the CDR3 is 16 residues. This chain's CDR3 is CAISELPVQTNEKLFF. Here the CDR3 DNA reads TGCGCCATCAGTGAGCTTCCGGTACAGACTAATGAAAAACTGTTTTTT.

This clonotype was recorded many times. The chain carries TRBV6-2 or TRBV6-3 and TRBJ2-1; D is uncertain. V dropped 5 bases and J dropped 7 bases, with 6 bases sitting between them. Germline CDR1 MNHEY, CDR2 SVGEGT. This CDR3 has 11 residues. The CDR3 protein is CASSGLNEQFF. The CDR3 bases are TGTGCCAGCAGTGGGTTGAATGAGCAGTTCTTC.

About this clonotype itself: A much larger clone is a single base away; this may be a read error. The chain recombines TRBV5-5 with TRBJ2-4; 7 nucleotides agree with TRBD1. CDR1 and CDR2 from the germline V gene are SGHKS and YYEKEE (reference sequence). The V gene end was trimmed by 3 bases and the J gene end by 0 bases; junction bases not matched to a gene: 9. The CDR3 consists of 17 residues. CDR3 DNA: TGTGCCAGCAGCTCGGGACAGACCATGGTAGCCAAAAACATTCAGTACTTC. This encodes CASSSGQTMVAKNIQYF.

A remark on this clonotype: Its ends do not fully match the called genes, so a read error is possible. The chain uses TRBV7-8 and TRBJ2-5; maybe TRBD1 (6 bases). Germline loops: CDR1 SGHVS, CDR2 FQNEAQ. The CDR3 extends over 14 amino acids. CDR3 region: CASSLEDSQETQYF. The CDR3 coding sequence is TGTGCTAGCAGCTTAGAGGACAGCCAAGAGACCCAGTACTTC.

The chain joins TRBV7-9 to TRBJ1-1; TRBD1 matches at 8 bases. This CDR3 is built from 15 residues. Per the germline V gene, CDR1 is SEHNR and CDR2 is FQNEAQ (reference sequence). V shed 3 bases and J 1 base; nucleotides not matched to a gene: 4. Here the CDR3 DNA reads TGTGCCAGCAGCTTTTACAGGGGGAAGAACACTGAAGCTTTCTTT. Protein: CASSFYRGKNTEAFF.